These 19 T cell receptor beta chains originate from one sample sequenced in a study of TIL therapy for anti-PD-1-resistant metastatic lung cancer. This was the immunoSEQ v3 assay. Profiled with immunoSEQ multiplex PCR; TCRdb holds only in-frame clones, not every one. Of some 18,000 clones listed, 83% were seen once; the top ten hold about 2.2%. The sample's time point: pre-treatment sample, taken before nivolumab and TIL therapy. The sequences come from blood, collected at baseline. The receptors here all came from a person between 30 and 79 years old with non-small cell lung cancer.

The chain links TRBV5-1 to TRBJ2-1, with D perhaps matching TRBD2 (7 bases). Germline CDR1 reads SGHRS; CDR2 reads YFSETQ. Trimming took off 4 bases at V and 0 bases at J, with 11 bases between the two ends. This CDR3 is built from 15 residues. CDR3 in DNA: TGCGCCAGCAGCCGGGGGGCGGCCTCCTACAATGAGCAGTTCTTC. Translated, it gives CASSRGAASYNEQFF.

The J gene is TRBJ2-1, the V gene TRBV30, with TRBD2 matching over 9 bases. Trimming cost V 4 bases and J 4 bases; bases outside gene matches: 2. This CDR3 has 13 amino acids. Per germline, CDR1 GTSNPN and CDR2 SVGIG (reference sequence). The CDR3 nucleotides are TGTGCCTGGACTAGCGGGATATACAATGAGCAGTTCTTC. Translated, it gives CAWTSGIYNEQFF. Looking up the rest from reference TRBV30 and TRBJ2-1 gives the full variable domain: SQTIHQWPATLVQPVGSPLSLECTVEGTSNPNLYWYRQAAGRGLQLLFYSVGIGQISSEVPQNLSASRPQDRQFILSSKKLLLSDSGFYLCAWTSGIYNEQFFGPGTRLTVL.

Only one count was recorded for this clone. The chain joins TRBV6-4 to TRBJ2-1; 9 bases align to TRBD1. V lost 4 bases and J lost 16; bases outside the gene matches: 14. The CDR3 covers 14 residues. Germline loops: CDR1 MRHNA, CDR2 SNTAGT. The CDR3 protein is CASSGTYRGTGLFF. CDR3 bases: TGTGCCAGCAGTGGCACTTACCGCGGGACAGGGCTTTTCTTC.

Here the CDR3 reads CASSHGAGGEKLFF. The CDR3 coding sequence is TGTGCCAGCAGTCACGGGGCAGGGGGTGAAAAACTGTTTTTT. The chain has TRBV6-1 and TRBJ1-4; 7 bases line up with TRBD1. The germline V gene encodes CDR1 MNHNS and CDR2 SASEGT. The V and J ends lost 5 bases and 7 bases, in that order; junction bases with no gene match: 7. The CDR3 contains 14 residues.

The rearrangement uses TRBV19 and TRBJ2-5; D possibly corresponds to TRBD2 (7 bases). CDR1 LNHDA and CDR2 SQIVND come from the germline V gene (reference sequence). There are 15 residues in the CDR3. V lost 5 bases to trimming and J lost 3 bases, with 16 bases between them. The CDR3 sequence is CASSVPGRGEETQYF. The DNA for the CDR3 is TGTGCCAGTAGTGTCCCGGGGAGGGGGGAAGAGACCCAGTACTTC.

This clone was recorded a few times. The gene calls are TRBV18 and TRBJ2-3; the D is unclear. Looked up from germline, CDR1 is KGHSH and CDR2 is LQKENI. The CDR3 contains 14 residues. The germline V and J ends were trimmed by 4 bases and 3 bases, with 11 bases remaining between them. For the CDR3, the DNA is TGTGCCAGCTCACTTTTAGGAGTGACAGATACGCAGTATTTT. The encoded protein is CASSLLGVTDTQYF. Full variable domain (outside the CDR3, taken from reference TRBV18 and TRBJ2-3): NAGVMQNPRHLVRRRGQEARLRCSPMKGHSHVYWYRQLPEEGLKFMVYLQKENIIDESGMPKERFSAEFPKEGPSILRIQQVVRGDSAAYFCASSLLGVTDTQYFGPGTRLTVL.

This sequence joins TRBV28 and TRBJ1-3, with a possible D match to TRBD1 (6 bases). Trimming cost V 4 bases and J 3 bases, with 13 bases left between them. The CDR3 has 15 residues. Germline CDR1 is MDHEN and CDR2 is SYDVKM. The CDR3 sequence is CASSSDRYFGNTIYF. The DNA of the CDR3 is TGTGCCAGCAGTTCAGACAGGTACTTTGGAAACACCATATATTTT.

The V call is TRBV19, the J call TRBJ1-5; unclear D gene. V was cut by 7 bases and J by 1 base, with 17 bases left in between. The CDR3 consists of 16 residues. Germline V gives CDR1 LNHDA, CDR2 SQIVND (reference sequence). CDR3 coding DNA: TGTGCCAGTACCCCGACTCCCCTGGGGAGCAATCAGCCCCAGCATTTT. Its protein product is CASTPTPLGSNQPQHF.

The rearrangement uses TRBV7-8 and TRBJ1-5; no clear D gene. V was trimmed by 5 bases and J by 4 bases, leaving 18 bases between them. This CDR3 is built from 16 residues. Germline V gene lookup returns CDR1 SGHVS and CDR2 FQNEAQ. The CDR3 DNA sequence: TGTGCCAGCAGCCCGAGGATATTAGCCCCTAATCAGCCCCAGCATTTT. This gives the protein CASSPRILAPNQPQHF.

The chain uses TRBV29-1 and TRBJ1-1; possible D gene TRBD1, 5 bases. Looked up from germline, CDR1 is SQVTM and CDR2 is ANQGSEA. This CDR3 is built from 12 residues. Trimming removed 7 bases from V and 5 bases from J, with 14 bases in between. CDR3 region: CSGHSGGTEAFF. For the CDR3, the DNA is TGCAGCGGCCACTCCGGGGGTACTGAAGCTTTCTTT.

The V gene is TRBV5-1, the J gene TRBJ2-7; D ambiguous. The CDR3 has 13 amino acids. V was pared by 0 bases and J by 3 bases, with 7 bases between. Looked up from germline, CDR1 is SGHRS and CDR2 is YFSETQ. DNA for the CDR3: TGCGCCAGCAGCTTGGCCACAGACTACGAGCAGTACTTC. This encodes CASSLATDYEQYF.

This chain links TRBV12-5 with TRBJ1-5, with TRBD1 matching 8 bases. The J segment lost 3 bases and the V segment lost 1 base, leaving 5 bases of the junction unmatched. Germline CDR1 LGHNT, CDR2 FRNRAP. This CDR3 region has 16 residues. The CDR3 here is CASGLGRTGPNQPQHF. The CDR3 DNA follows: TGTGCTAGTGGTTTGGGCAGGACAGGGCCCAATCAGCCCCAGCATTTT.

This rearrangement joins TRBV7-2 to TRBJ2-7; 12 nucleotides align to TRBD2. V lost 1 base and J lost 10; bases outside the gene matches: 8. The CDR3 has 15 residues. CDR1 and CDR2 (germline): SGHTA, FQGNSA. CDR3 in amino acids: CASSLVTSGGPTQYF. The CDR3 DNA sequence: TGTGCCAGCAGCTTAGTGACTAGCGGGGGCCCCACTCAGTACTTC.

The V call is TRBV19, the J call TRBJ2-4; D unresolved. Germline-derived CDR1 and CDR2 are LNHDA and SQIVND (reference sequence). With 3 bases removed from V and 0 bases from J, the gap between germline ends came to 21 bases. The CDR3 covers 19 residues. This CDR3 reads CASSIRQPNLALAKNIQYF. Here the CDR3 DNA reads TGTGCCAGTAGTATCCGCCAACCGAACTTAGCTCTAGCCAAAAACATTCAGTACTTC.

The chain uses TRBV7-2 and TRBJ2-5, with D hard to call. CDR3 size: 15 residues. Trimming pared 5 bases from V and 3 bases from J, leaving 16 bases between. The germline V gene encodes CDR1 SGHTA and CDR2 FQGNSA. CDR3 DNA: TGTGCCAGCAGCCCTGGTAGCTATTTCGAAGAGACCCAGTACTTC. This encodes CASSPGSYFEETQYF.

This CDR3 is CASSDSNYGYTF. The CDR3 DNA sequence: TGTGCCAGCTCCGACAGTAACTATGGCTACACCTTC. The gene calls are TRBV28 and TRBJ1-2; D may be TRBD1 (5 bases). Germline CDR1 reads MDHEN; CDR2 reads SYDVKM. Trimming left V 8 bases short and J 1 base short, with 8 bases between. The CDR3 consists of 12 residues.

The chain joins TRBV9 to TRBJ1-3, with no clear D. V lost 4 bases and J 8 bases, leaving 13 bases between the germline ends. The CDR3 covers 13 residues. CDR1 is SGDLS, CDR2 YYNGEE, per germline. CDR3 bases: TGTGCCAGCAGCCTCGGGATGGGAGACACCATATATTTT. Protein sequence: CASSLGMGDTIYF.

The chain combines TRBV10-3 with TRBJ2-7; D unresolved. The ends were cut back, 3 bases at V and 2 bases at J, with 8 bases in the middle. The CDR3 runs 13 residues. Germline CDR1 ENHRY, CDR2 SYGVKD. The CDR3 nucleotides read TGTGCCATCAGTGACCCTACGGCCTACGAGCAGTACTTC. Protein: CAISDPTAYEQYF.

The chain combines TRBV7-9 with TRBJ1-1; D not certain. Deletions cut 1 base from V and 8 bases from J, with 26 bases between. The CDR3 is made up of 18 amino acids. Germline-derived CDR1 and CDR2 are SEHNR and FQNEAQ (reference sequence). The CDR3 region is CASSLGGWERTPGREAFF. The CDR3 DNA reads TGTGCCAGCAGCTTAGGAGGTTGGGAAAGGACCCCAGGTCGGGAAGCTTTCTTT.